This record covers a single T cell receptor beta chain. Antigen: not known. 13 Jbeta primers and 60 Vbeta primers were used for the PCR. This table comes from immunoSEQ multiplex PCR, and its TCRdb copy is limited to in-frame clones, with some not included. The profile shows 150,000 to 200,000 clones, approximately 85% of them singletons. This sample was taken from a study of cytomegalovirus exposure and HLA in healthy donors. Overall study results and limits: The study labeled 150 or so TCR beta chains cytomegalovirus-associated. Being productive about 87% or about 30% of the time was typical of most TCR beta V segments in an earlier analysis.

Germline V gene sequence: CDR1 LNHDA, CDR2 SQIVND (reference sequence). V lost 4 bases and J 6 bases, leaving 16 bases between the germline ends. This CDR3 contains 15 residues. Sequenced input: PBMCs. This sequence originates from a woman in her forties or fifties in good health and CMV-seropositive. The chain has TRBV19 and TRBJ2-1; weak D call: TRBD2 (6 bases). The CDR3 sequence: CASSTDSGVGNEQFF. In nucleotides, the CDR3 is TGTGCCAGTAGTACCGATTCGGGGGTGGGCAATGAGCAGTTCTTC. The full variable domain, in which reference TRBV19 and TRBJ2-1 provide the parts outside the CDR3, is DGGITQSPKYLFRKEGQNVTLSCEQNLNHDAMYWYRQDPGQGLRLIYYSQIVNDFQKGDIAEGYSVSREKKESFPLTVTSAQKNPTAFYLCASSTDSGVGNEQFFGPGTRLTVL.